This TCR beta chain comes out of a study of blood T cell repertoires in COVID-19. Study details: Some COVID-19 samples were acute and others convalescent; all came from the United States, Italy and Spain. Sample material is recorded as cDNA or gDNA derived from T cells, B-cell-depleted T cells, or PBMCs.

Original handling: The authors estimated nucleated cell counts from reference gene primer amplification. Clones were read by immunoSEQ multiplex PCR, and TCRdb kept only the in-frame ones, dropping some. The DNA gave D and trimming, while V, J and clone size come from that table. The top ten clones hold roughly 2.8% of a sample with some 160,000 clones, about 90% of them seen once. The length of the CDR3 is 15 residues. Trimming took off 5 bases at V and 5 bases at J, with 19 bases between the two ends. CDR1 and CDR2 (germline): LNHNV, YYDKDF (reference sequence). The source of this sequence is a man aged 55 to 70 with acute or convalescent COVID-19. The rearrangement joins TRBV15 to TRBJ2-7; no clear D. Sequencing input: peripheral blood. The CDR3 DNA sequence: TGTGCCACCAGCGCAGAGAGGTTAGGCAGCCACGAGCAGTACTTC. Protein: CATSAERLGSHEQYF.